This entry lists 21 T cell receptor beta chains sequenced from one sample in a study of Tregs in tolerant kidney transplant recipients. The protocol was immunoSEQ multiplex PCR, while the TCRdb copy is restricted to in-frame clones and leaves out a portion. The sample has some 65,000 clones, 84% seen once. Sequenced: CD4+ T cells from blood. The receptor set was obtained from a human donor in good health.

The CDR3 bases are TGTGCCAGTAGTACCTCGGGACAGGGCTACAATGAGCAGTTCTTC. It encodes CASSTSGQGYNEQFF. The chain links TRBV19 to TRBJ2-1, with 9 nucleotides matching TRBD1. V dropped 4 bases and J dropped 3; count of bases not matched to a gene: 4. CDR1 is LNHDA and CDR2 is SQIVND in the germline V gene (reference sequence). CDR3 length equals 15 residues.

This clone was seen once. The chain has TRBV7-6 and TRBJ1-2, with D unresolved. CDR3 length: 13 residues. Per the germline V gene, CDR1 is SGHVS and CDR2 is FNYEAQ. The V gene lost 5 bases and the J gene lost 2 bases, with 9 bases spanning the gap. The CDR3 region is CASSDPANYGYTF. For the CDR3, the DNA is TGTGCCAGCAGCGACCCGGCAAACTATGGCTACACCTTC. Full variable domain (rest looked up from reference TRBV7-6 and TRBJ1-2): GAGVSQSPRYKVTKRGQDVALRCDPISGHVSLYWYRQALGQGPEFLTYFNYEAQQDKSGLPNDRFSAERPEGSISTLTIQRTEQRDSAMYRCASSDPANYGYTFGSGTRLTVV.

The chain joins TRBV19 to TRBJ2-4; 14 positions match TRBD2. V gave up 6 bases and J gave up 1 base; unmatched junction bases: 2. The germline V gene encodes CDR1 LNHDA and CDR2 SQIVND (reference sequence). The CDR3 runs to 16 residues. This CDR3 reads CASSRTSGGAKNIQYF. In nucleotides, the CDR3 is TGTGCCAGTAGCCGGACTAGCGGGGGGGCCAAAAACATTCAGTACTTC.

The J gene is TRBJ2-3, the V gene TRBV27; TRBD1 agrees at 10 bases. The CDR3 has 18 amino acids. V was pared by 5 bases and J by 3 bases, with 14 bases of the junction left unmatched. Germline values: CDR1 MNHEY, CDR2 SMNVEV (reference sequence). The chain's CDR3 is CASSAGTGVDGRTDTQYF. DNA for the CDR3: TGTGCCAGCAGTGCCGGGACAGGGGTCGATGGTCGTACAGATACGCAGTATTTT.

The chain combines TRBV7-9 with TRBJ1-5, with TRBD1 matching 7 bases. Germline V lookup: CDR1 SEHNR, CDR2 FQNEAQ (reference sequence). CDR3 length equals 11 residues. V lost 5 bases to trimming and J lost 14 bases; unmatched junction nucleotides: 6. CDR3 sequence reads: CASSPGTAEHF. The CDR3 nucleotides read TGTGCCAGCAGCCCCGGGACAGCGGAGCATTTT.

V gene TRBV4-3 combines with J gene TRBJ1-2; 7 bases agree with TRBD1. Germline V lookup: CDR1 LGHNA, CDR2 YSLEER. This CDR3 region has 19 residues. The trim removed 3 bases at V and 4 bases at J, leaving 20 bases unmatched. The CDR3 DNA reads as TGCGCCAGCAGCCAGCTCTCCGACAGGGACTTCGCGCGGGGCTATGGCTACACCTTC. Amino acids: CASSQLSDRDFARGYGYTF.

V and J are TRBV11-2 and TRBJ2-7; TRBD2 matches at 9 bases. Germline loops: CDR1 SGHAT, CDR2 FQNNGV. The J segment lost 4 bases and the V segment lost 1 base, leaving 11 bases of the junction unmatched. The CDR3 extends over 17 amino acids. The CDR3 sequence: CASSLAVFGTSPYEQYF. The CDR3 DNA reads TGTGCCAGCAGCTTAGCGGTCTTTGGGACTAGCCCTTACGAGCAGTACTTC.

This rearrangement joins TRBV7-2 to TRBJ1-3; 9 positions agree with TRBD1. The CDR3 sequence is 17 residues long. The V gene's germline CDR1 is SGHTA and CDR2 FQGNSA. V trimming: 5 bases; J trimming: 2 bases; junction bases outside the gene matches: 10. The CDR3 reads CASSRTGEILTGNTIYF. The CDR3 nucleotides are TGTGCCAGCAGCAGGACAGGGGAAATCCTTACTGGAAACACCATATATTTT.

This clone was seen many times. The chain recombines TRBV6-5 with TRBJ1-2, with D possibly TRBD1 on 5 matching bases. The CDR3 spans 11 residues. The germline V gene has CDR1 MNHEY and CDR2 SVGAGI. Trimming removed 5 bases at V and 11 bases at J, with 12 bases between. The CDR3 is CASSDRQRYTF. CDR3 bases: TGTGCCAGCAGTGACAGACAGAGGTACACCTTC.

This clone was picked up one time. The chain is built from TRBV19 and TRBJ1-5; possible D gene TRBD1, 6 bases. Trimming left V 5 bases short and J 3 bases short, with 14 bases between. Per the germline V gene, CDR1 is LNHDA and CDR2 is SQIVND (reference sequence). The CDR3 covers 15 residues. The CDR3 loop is CASSATTGFNQPQHF. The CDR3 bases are TGTGCCAGTAGTGCTACGACAGGTTTCAATCAGCCCCAGCATTTT. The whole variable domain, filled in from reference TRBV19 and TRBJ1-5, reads DGGITQSPKYLFRKEGQNVTLSCEQNLNHDAMYWYRQDPGQGLRLIYYSQIVNDFQKGDIAEGYSVSREKKESFPLTVTSAQKNPTAFYLCASSATTGFNQPQHFGDGTRLSIL.

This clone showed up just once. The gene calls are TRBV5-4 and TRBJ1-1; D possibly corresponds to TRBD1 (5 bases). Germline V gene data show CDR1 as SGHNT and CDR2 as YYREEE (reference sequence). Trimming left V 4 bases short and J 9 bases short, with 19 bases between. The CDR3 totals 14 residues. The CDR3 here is CASSADRGSRQAFF. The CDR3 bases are TGTGCCAGCAGCGCAGACCGGGGCTCTAGGCAAGCTTTCTTT.

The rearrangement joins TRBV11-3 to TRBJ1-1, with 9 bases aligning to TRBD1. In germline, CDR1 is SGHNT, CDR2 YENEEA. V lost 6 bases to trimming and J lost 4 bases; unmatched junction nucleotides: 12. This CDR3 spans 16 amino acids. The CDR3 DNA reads TGTGCCAGCAGTTCTCGTAACAGGGGGCCTGGCACTGAAGCTTTCTTT. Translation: CASSSRNRGPGTEAFF.

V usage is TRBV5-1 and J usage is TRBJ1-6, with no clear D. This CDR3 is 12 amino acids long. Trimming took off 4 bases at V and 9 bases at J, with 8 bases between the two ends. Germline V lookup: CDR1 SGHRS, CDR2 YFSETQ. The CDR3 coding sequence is TGCGCCAGCAGCGAAGAGTCTTCACCCCTCCACTTT. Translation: CASSEESSPLHF.

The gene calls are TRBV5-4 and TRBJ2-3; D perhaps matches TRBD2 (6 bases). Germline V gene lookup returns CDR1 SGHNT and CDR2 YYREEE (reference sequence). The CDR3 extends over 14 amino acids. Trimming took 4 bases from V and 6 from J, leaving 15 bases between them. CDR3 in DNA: TGTGCCAGCAGCCCGACTAGTGGGACCGATACGCAGTATTTT. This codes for CASSPTSGTDTQYF.

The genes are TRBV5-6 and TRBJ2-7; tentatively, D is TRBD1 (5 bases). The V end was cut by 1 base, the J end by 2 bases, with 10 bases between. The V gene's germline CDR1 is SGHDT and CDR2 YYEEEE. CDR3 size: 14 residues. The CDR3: CASSLPGAAYEQYF. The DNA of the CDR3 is TGTGCCAGCAGCTTGCCTGGGGCTGCCTACGAGCAGTACTTC.

The CDR3 bases are TGTGCCAGCAGCTTAAAAGTACAGGGGTCAAGCTCTGGAAACACCATATATTTT. Amino acids: CASSLKVQGSSSGNTIYF. This chain joins TRBV13 and TRBJ1-3; 7 bases line up with TRBD1. J lost 0 bases, V lost 2 bases, and 10 bases had no gene match. The germline CDR1 and CDR2 sequences are PRHDT and FYEKMQ (reference sequence). CDR3 length: 18 amino acids.

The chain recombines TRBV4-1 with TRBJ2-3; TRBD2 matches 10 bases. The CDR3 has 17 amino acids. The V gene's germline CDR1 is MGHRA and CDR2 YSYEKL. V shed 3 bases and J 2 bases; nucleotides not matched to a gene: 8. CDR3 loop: CASSQDRTSGFTDTQYF. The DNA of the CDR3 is TGCGCCAGCAGCCAGGATCGGACTAGCGGATTCACAGATACGCAGTATTTT.

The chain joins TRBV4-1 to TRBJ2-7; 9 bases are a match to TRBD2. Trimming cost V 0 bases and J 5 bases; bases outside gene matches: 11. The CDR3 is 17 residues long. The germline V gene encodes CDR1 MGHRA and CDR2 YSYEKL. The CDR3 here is CASSQDWLAGGRHEQYF. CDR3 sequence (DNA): TGCGCCAGCAGCCAAGATTGGCTGGCGGGAGGGCGCCACGAGCAGTACTTC.

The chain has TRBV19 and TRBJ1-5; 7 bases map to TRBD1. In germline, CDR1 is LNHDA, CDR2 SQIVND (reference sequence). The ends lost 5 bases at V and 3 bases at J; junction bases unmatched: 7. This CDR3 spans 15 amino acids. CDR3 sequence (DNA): TGTGCCAGTAGTGCCCGGGACAGCCTCAATCAGCCCCAGCATTTT. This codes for CASSARDSLNQPQHF.

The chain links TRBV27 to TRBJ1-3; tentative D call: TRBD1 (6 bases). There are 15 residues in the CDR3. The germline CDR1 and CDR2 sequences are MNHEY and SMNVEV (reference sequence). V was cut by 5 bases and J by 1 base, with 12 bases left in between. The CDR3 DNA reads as TGTGCCAGCAGTCTAGGGGGGGTATCTGGAAACACCATATATTTT. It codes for CASSLGGVSGNTIYF.

The CDR3 sequence is CASSEATSGTPYNEQFF. The CDR3 bases are TGTGCCAGCAGTGAAGCGACTAGCGGGACCCCGTACAATGAGCAGTTCTTC. This chain uses TRBV6-1 with TRBJ2-1, with TRBD2 matching 11 bases. Unmatched junction bases numbered 5, after V lost 0 bases and J lost 4 bases. Germline V gives CDR1 MNHNS, CDR2 SASEGT. The CDR3 totals 17 residues.